Listed below are T cell receptor beta chains from one sample, sequenced in a study of shared clonotypes between healthy human individuals. The table came from immunoSEQ multiplex PCR; TCRdb's copy has only in-frame clones and leaves some out. Of 2 million to 2.5 million clones detected, under 95% appear once; the ten largest clones hold 1.5% to 2%. Sequencing was performed on naive CD8+ T cells from PBMCs. The origin of the receptors is a man aged 18 to 30 in good health. Some clones in this sample may be carry-over from other donors' samples. CDR3s include the opening cysteine and the closing phenylalanine or tryptophan. The D gene is left open where the match is weak. Rows give clone size only sometimes, using once, few, many, or a class for an expanded clone.

J gene: TRBJ1-4; D gene: .; clone size: .; V gene: TRBV4-1; CDR3 DNA: TGCGCCAGCAGCACTCGCGTGAAGGAAAAACTGTTTTTT; CDR3 protein: CASSTRVKEKLFF
J gene: TRBJ2-7; D gene: .; clone size: .; V gene: TRBV7-6; CDR3 DNA: TGTGCCAGCAGCTTTGACCTTACTAGCGAGCAGTACTTC; CDR3 protein: CASSFDLTSEQYF
J gene: TRBJ1-4; D gene: .; clone size: .; V gene: TRBV6-5; CDR3 DNA: TGTGCCAGCAGTTACGGGTCTGGAAGGGAAAAACTGTTTTTT; CDR3 protein: CASSYGSGREKLFF
J gene: TRBJ2-1; D gene: .; clone size: few; V gene: TRBV6-5; CDR3 DNA: TGTGCCAGCGGCGCACATGAGCAGTTCTTC; CDR3 protein: CASGAHEQFF
J gene: TRBJ2-5; D gene: TRBD1; clone size: .; V gene: TRBV19; CDR3 DNA: TGTGCCAGTAGTTCCCGGACAGGGTGGGAGACCCAGTACTTC; CDR3 protein: CASSSRTGWETQYF
J gene: TRBJ2-7; D gene: .; clone size: .; V gene: TRBV29-1; CDR3 DNA: TGCAGCGTTGAGGGCCCAGTCCGCTACGAGCAGTACTTC; CDR3 protein: CSVEGPVRYEQYF
J gene: TRBJ2-7; D gene: .; clone size: .; V gene: TRBV27; CDR3 DNA: TGTGCCAGCAGTTTATCGATGACCTACGAGCAGTACTTC; CDR3 protein: CASSLSMTYEQYF
J gene: TRBJ2-1; D gene: TRBD1; clone size: .; V gene: TRBV28; CDR3 DNA: TGTGCCAGCAATGTGGACAGGGACTACAATGAGCAGTTCTTC; CDR3 protein: CASNVDRDYNEQFF
J gene: TRBJ1-2; D gene: .; clone size: .; V gene: TRBV27; CDR3 DNA: TGTGCCAGCAGTCCCCGGGACCCTATGTATGGCTACACCTTC; CDR3 protein: CASSPRDPMYGYTF
J gene: TRBJ2-7; D gene: TRBD2; clone size: .; V gene: TRBV4-1; CDR3 DNA: TGCGCCAGCAGCCAGCGGGGGTCCGAGCAGTACTTC; CDR3 protein: CASSQRGSEQYF
J gene: TRBJ1-2; D gene: .; clone size: few; V gene: TRBV6-1; CDR3 DNA: TGTGCCAGCAGTCCAATCGGAGGGGGCTATGGCTACACCTTC; CDR3 protein: CASSPIGGGYGYTF
J gene: TRBJ2-6; D gene: TRBD1; clone size: .; V gene: TRBV28; CDR3 DNA: TGTGCCAGCAGTTTAGGTAGGGCAGGGGGCTTCCCTGGGGCCAACGTCCTGACTTTC; CDR3 protein: CASSLGRAGGFPGANVLTF
J gene: TRBJ2-6; D gene: .; clone size: .; V gene: TRBV5-1; CDR3 DNA: TGCGCCAGCAGCGCCGGACAGCCCTTCGCGGGGGCCAACGTCCTGACTTTC; CDR3 protein: CASSAGQPFAGANVLTF
J gene: TRBJ1-2; D gene: .; clone size: .; V gene: TRBV19; CDR3 DNA: TGTGCCAGTAAGGAGGGGGGCTATGGCTACACCTTC; CDR3 protein: CASKEGGYGYTF
J gene: TRBJ2-7; D gene: .; clone size: once; V gene: TRBV28; CDR3 DNA: TGTGCCAGCAGTAGCCTGAACCCCGGCTACGAGCAGTACTTC; CDR3 protein: CASSSLNPGYEQYF
J gene: TRBJ1-3; D gene: .; clone size: .; V gene: TRBV9; CDR3 DNA: TGTGCCAGCAGCGTAGGTACAGGCTCTGGAAACACCATATATTTT; CDR3 protein: CASSVGTGSGNTIYF
J gene: TRBJ1-2; D gene: .; clone size: .; V gene: TRBV9; CDR3 DNA: TGTGCCAGCAGCGACGCCTATGGCTACACCTTC; CDR3 protein: CASSDAYGYTF
J gene: TRBJ1-1; D gene: .; clone size: few; V gene: TRBV27; CDR3 DNA: TGTGCCAGCAGCCCGATGGGGCCGTTGAACACTGAAGCTTTCTTT; CDR3 protein: CASSPMGPLNTEAFF
J gene: TRBJ2-7; D gene: .; clone size: once; V gene: TRBV28; CDR3 DNA: TGTGCCACGACAAACGGTCCCAGCGGGCAGATCTCCTACGAGCAGTACTTC; CDR3 protein: CATTNGPSGQISYEQYF
J gene: TRBJ2-7; D gene: .; clone size: .; V gene: TRBV11-2; CDR3 DNA: TGTGCCAGCAGCCATTGGACAGCCCCCGAGCAGTACTTC; CDR3 protein: CASSHWTAPEQYF
J gene: TRBJ1-2; D gene: .; clone size: .; V gene: TRBV27; CDR3 DNA: TGTGCCAGCAGTTTAGTCCCAGGGTACTATGGCTACACCTTC; CDR3 protein: CASSLVPGYYGYTF
J gene: TRBJ2-1; D gene: .; clone size: .; V gene: TRBV28; CDR3 DNA: TGTGCCAGCAGTCTCCTCAGCTCCTACAATGAGCAGTTCTTC; CDR3 protein: CASSLLSSYNEQFF
J gene: TRBJ1-1; D gene: .; clone size: once; V gene: TRBV25-1; CDR3 DNA: TGTGCCAGCAGTGAAAATGAGGGACCTGAAGCTTTCTTT; CDR3 protein: CASSENEGPEAFF
J gene: TRBJ1-2; D gene: .; clone size: once; V gene: TRBV5-4; CDR3 DNA: TGTGCCAGCAGCCGCTACTACGATTCCCCGAGCTATGGCTACACCTTC; CDR3 protein: CASSRYYDSPSYGYTF
J gene: TRBJ2-1; D gene: .; clone size: .; V gene: TRBV15; CDR3 DNA: TGTGCCACCACCGCCCGGGTGCTGCTCCACTCCTACAATGAGCAGTTCTTC; CDR3 protein: CATTARVLLHSYNEQFF
J gene: TRBJ1-3; D gene: .; clone size: .; V gene: TRBV6-5; CDR3 DNA: TGTGCCAGCAGGGGGCTTGTAAATGGAAACACCATATATTTT; CDR3 protein: CASRGLVNGNTIYF
J gene: TRBJ1-2; D gene: .; clone size: .; V gene: TRBV19; CDR3 DNA: TGTGCCAGTAGTCTCACCCTTTTCAACGGCTATGGCTACACCTTC; CDR3 protein: CASSLTLFNGYGYTF
J gene: TRBJ2-7; D gene: TRBD1; clone size: .; V gene: TRBV5-5; CDR3 DNA: TGTGCCAGCAGCCCCGGGACAGGGGTAGGGGAGCAGTACTTC; CDR3 protein: CASSPGTGVGEQYF
J gene: TRBJ1-4; D gene: .; clone size: .; V gene: TRBV7-9; CDR3 DNA: TGTGCCAGCAGCTCTTGGTCCGGAGCAACTAATGAAAAACTGTTTTTT; CDR3 protein: CASSSWSGATNEKLFF